The present T cell receptor beta chain was sequenced within a study of beta chain features in type 1 diabetes. Study-wide points: It was possible that PCR favored shorter templates, equally so in patients and controls. Here, the possible influence of HLA type (on TCRB rearrangement) remained unresolved.

Germline V gene data show CDR1 as SGHRS and CDR2 as YFSETQ. Trimming stripped 0 bases from V and 7 bases from J, with 8 bases between. This CDR3 spans 13 amino acids. This clone has a handful of counts. Its antigen is still unknown. The study reverse transcribed the entire isolated RNA, so it sequenced expressed TCRB transcripts. The protocol was immunoSEQ multiplex PCR, while the TCRdb copy is restricted to in-frame clones and leaves out a portion. Here the sample spans under 450,000 clones, around 14% being singletons. Sequencing was done on a sample of naive CD4+ T cells from blood. The chain carries TRBV5-1 and TRBJ2-1, with D uncertain. This clonotype was sampled from a man aged 25-40 years in good health. The CDR3 DNA sequence: TGCGCCAGCAGCTTGGTTACTTCAAATGAGCAGTTCTTC. This translates into CASSLVTSNEQFF.